The T cell receptor beta chain under discussion was sequenced for a study of blood T cell repertoires in COVID-19. Overall study: Both acute and convalescent COVID-19 samples were obtained from the United States, Italy and Spain. Sources were T cells, B-cell-depleted T cells, or PBMCs; the material itself was cDNA or gDNA.

V dropped 3 bases and J dropped 0 bases, with 14 bases sitting between them. The CDR3 extends over 16 amino acids. Germline CDR1 reads SGHRS; CDR2 reads YFSETQ. Authors' data handling: Amplification with reference gene primers provided the estimates of nucleated cell counts. Method: immunoSEQ multiplex PCR; TCRdb's copy keeps in-frame clones and lacks some. D and trimming were read from the DNA, whereas the V and J calls and clone size are those reported in that table. The sample has approximately 240,000 clones, approximately 86% seen once. This clone was seen only once. V gene TRBV5-1 combines with J gene TRBJ2-3; D unresolved. This TCR was sampled from a woman aged 60 to 75 with active or convalescent COVID-19. Sequenced input: peripheral blood. The CDR3 loop reads CASSSSRWASTDTQYF. Written as DNA, the CDR3 is TGCGCCAGCAGCTCCAGCCGCTGGGCTAGCACAGATACGCAGTATTTT. The variable domain in full, with the rest retrieved from reference TRBV5-1 and TRBJ2-3, is KAGVTQTPRYLIKTRGQQVTLSCSPISGHRSVSWYQQTPGQGLQFLFEYFSETQRNKGNFPGRFSGRQFSNSRSEMNVSTLELGDSALYLCASSSSRWASTDTQYFGPGTRLTVL.